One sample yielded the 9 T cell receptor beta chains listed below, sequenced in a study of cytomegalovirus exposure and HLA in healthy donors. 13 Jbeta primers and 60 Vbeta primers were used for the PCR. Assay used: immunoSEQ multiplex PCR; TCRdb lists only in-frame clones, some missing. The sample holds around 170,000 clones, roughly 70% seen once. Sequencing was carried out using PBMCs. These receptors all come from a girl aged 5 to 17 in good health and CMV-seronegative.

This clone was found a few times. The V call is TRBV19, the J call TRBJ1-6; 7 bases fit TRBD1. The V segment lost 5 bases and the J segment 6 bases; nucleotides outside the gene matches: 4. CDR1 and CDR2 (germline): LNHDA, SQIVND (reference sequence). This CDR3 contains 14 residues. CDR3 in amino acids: CASSPGTVNSPLHF. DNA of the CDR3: TGTGCCAGTAGTCCCGGGACAGTTAATTCACCCCTCCACTTT. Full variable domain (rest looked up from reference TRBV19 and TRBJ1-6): DGGITQSPKYLFRKEGQNVTLSCEQNLNHDAMYWYRQDPGQGLRLIYYSQIVNDFQKGDIAEGYSVSREKKESFPLTVTSAQKNPTAFYLCASSPGTVNSPLHFGNGTRLTVT.

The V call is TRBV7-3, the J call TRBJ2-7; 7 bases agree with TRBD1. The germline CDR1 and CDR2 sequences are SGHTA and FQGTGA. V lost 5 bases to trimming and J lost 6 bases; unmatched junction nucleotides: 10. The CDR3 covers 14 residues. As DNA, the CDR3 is TGTGCCAGCAGCCCGGCAGGGGGTGAGGGCGAGCAGTACTTC. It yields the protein CASSPAGGEGEQYF.

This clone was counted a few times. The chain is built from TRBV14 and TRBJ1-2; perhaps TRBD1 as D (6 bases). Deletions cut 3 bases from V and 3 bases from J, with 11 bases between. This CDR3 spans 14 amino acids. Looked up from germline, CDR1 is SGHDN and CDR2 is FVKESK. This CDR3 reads CASSQAGTYYGYTF. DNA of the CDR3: TGTGCCAGCAGCCAGGCCGGGACATACTATGGCTACACCTTC.

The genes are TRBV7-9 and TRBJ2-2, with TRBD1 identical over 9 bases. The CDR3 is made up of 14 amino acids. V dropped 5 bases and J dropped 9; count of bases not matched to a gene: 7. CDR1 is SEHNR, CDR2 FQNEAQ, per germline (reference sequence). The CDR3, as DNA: TGTGCCAGCAGCCGTCCCGGGACAGGGTGGGAGCTGTTTTTT. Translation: CASSRPGTGWELFF.

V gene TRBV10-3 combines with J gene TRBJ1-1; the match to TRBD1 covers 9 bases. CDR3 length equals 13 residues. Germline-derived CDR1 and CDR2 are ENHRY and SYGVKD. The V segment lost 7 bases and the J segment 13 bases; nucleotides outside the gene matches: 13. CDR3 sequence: CAINRRQGEVVFF. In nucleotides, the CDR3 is TGTGCCATCAATCGTCGACAGGGGGAGGTAGTTTTCTTT.

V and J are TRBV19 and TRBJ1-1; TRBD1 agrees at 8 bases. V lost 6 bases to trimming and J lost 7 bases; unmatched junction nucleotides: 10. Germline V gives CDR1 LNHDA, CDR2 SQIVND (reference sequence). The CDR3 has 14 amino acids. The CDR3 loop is CASRRTGSRSEAFF. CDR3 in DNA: TGTGCCAGTAGAAGGACAGGGTCGAGGAGTGAAGCTTTCTTT.

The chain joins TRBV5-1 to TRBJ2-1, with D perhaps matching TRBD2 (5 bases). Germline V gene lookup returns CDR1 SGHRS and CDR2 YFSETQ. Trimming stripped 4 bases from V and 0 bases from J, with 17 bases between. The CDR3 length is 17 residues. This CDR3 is CASSPRTGKSSYNEQFF. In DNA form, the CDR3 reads TGCGCCAGCAGCCCGAGGACTGGAAAAAGCTCCTACAATGAGCAGTTCTTC.

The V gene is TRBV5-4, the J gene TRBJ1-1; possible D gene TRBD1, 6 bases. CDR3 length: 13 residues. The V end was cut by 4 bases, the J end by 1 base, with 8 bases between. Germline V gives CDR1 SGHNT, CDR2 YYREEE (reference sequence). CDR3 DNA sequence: TGTGCCAGCAGCGTGGGACAGAACACTGAAGCTTTCTTT. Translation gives CASSVGQNTEAFF. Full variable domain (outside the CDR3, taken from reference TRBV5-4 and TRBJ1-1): ETGVTQSPTHLIKTRGQQVTLRCSSQSGHNTVSWYQQALGQGPQFIFQYYREEENGRGNFPPRFSGLQFPNYSSELNVNALELDDSALYLCASSVGQNTEAFFGQGTRLTVV.

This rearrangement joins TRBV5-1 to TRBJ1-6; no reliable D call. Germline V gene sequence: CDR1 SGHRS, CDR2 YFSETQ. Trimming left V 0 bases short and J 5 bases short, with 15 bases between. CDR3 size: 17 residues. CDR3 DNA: TGCGCCAGCAGCTTGGATCTTAGAGGTACCGATAATTCACCCCTCCACTTT. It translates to CASSLDLRGTDNSPLHF.